One and the same sample provided the 12 T cell receptor beta chains below, sequenced in a study of blood T cells in healthy people across ages. A second PCR, run for about 6 to 12 cycles, used a sample-barcoded 5' primer plus a J-beta primer mix. TCRdb redid the calling of the 5' RACE reads with MiXCR, one entry per CDR3 protein. This sample has 600,000 to 800,000 distinct CDR3 sequences; about 50% occur once, and the top ten carry approximately 12%. Input material: blood. The receptors originated from a woman aged 80 or older in good health.

This clonotype was recorded at least ten times. The gene calls are TRBV7-9 and TRBJ2-1, with D uncertain. The V end lost 10 bases, the J end lost 1 base, and 11 bases lay between the germline ends. Germline lookup yields CDR1 SEHNR and CDR2 FQNEAQ (reference sequence). The CDR3 is 13 residues long. CDR3 in amino acids: CATTIPSYNEQFF. Written as DNA, the CDR3 is TGTGCCACCACGATTCCATCCTACAATGAGCAGTTCTTC.

The rearrangement joins TRBV7-9 to TRBJ1-2, with 7 bases that match TRBD1. The V and J ends lost 2 bases and 7 bases, in that order; junction bases with no gene match: 7. Germline V gene lookup returns CDR1 SEHNR and CDR2 FQNEAQ (reference sequence). The length of the CDR3 is 14 residues. The CDR3 DNA reads TGTGCCAGCAGCTTAACAGGGGAAGGTTTTGGCTACACCTTC. Translation gives CASSLTGEGFGYTF.

V and J are TRBV12-3 or TRBV12-4 and TRBJ2-1, with 12 nucleotides matching TRBD2. The CDR3 consists of 17 residues. With V trimmed by 2 bases and J by 5 bases, 7 bases remained unmatched. The CDR3 reads CASSLYGGLAGHNEQFF. The DNA for the CDR3 is TGTGCCAGCAGTTTATATGGGGGACTAGCGGGCCACAATGAGCAGTTCTTC.

This clonotype came up many times. This sequence joins TRBV12-3 or TRBV12-4 and TRBJ1-5; D ambiguous. This CDR3 region has 12 residues. Deletions cut 4 bases from V and 12 bases from J, with 13 bases between. The CDR3 DNA sequence: TGTGCCAGCAGTTACCCAAGGAGTCGCCAGCATTTT. It encodes CASSYPRSRQHF.

This clonotype was observed once. Sequence at one end of the junction differs from germline and may be a read error. The rearrangement uses TRBV20-1 and TRBJ1-5; tentative D call: TRBD1 (6 bases). Germline V gene sequence: CDR1 DFQATT, CDR2 SNEGSKA (reference sequence). CDR3 length: 13 residues. The CDR3 region is CSARQGPHQPRHF. CDR3 DNA: TGCAGTGCTAGACAGGGGCCCCATCAGCCCCGGCATTTT.

V gene TRBV27 combines with J gene TRBJ2-1; 11 nucleotides match TRBD2. CDR3 length equals 15 residues. J was trimmed by 10 bases and V by 10 bases; bases with no gene match: 15. The germline V gene encodes CDR1 MNHEY and CDR2 SMNVEV (reference sequence). The CDR3 region is CATTEETSGTYEQFF. CDR3 nucleotide sequence: TGTGCCACGACAGAGGAGACTAGCGGGACCTACGAGCAGTTCTTC.

V is TRBV7-2 and J is TRBJ2-3, with D tentatively TRBD1 or TRBD2 (6 bases each). The V end lost 6 bases, the J end lost 9 bases, and 25 bases lay between the germline ends. CDR3 length: 16 amino acids. Germline CDR1 is SGHTA and CDR2 is FQGNSA. The CDR3 bases are TGTGCCAGCAGACTAGCCCCCTCGACAGGAAAGAAGACGCAGTATTTT. Its translation is CASRLAPSTGKKTQYF.

This clonotype was recorded many times. The chain recombines TRBV5-1 with TRBJ2-7; D is unresolved. This CDR3 has 14 amino acids. Germline loops: CDR1 SGHRS, CDR2 YFSETQ. V lost 0 bases, J lost 1 base, and 8 bases lay in between. CDR3 sequence: CASSLGRTSYEQYF. In nucleotides, the CDR3 is TGCGCCAGCAGCTTGGGACGAACATCCTACGAGCAGTACTTC.

The chain joins TRBV15 to TRBJ2-7; the match to TRBD2 covers 11 bases. J lost 4 bases, V lost 0 bases, and 5 bases had no gene match. The germline gives CDR1 LNHNV, CDR2 YYDKDF (reference sequence). This CDR3 is 16 amino acids long. In DNA form, the CDR3 reads TGTGCCACCAGCAGAGATGTCACTAGCGGGAGTTACGAGCAGTACTTC. It translates to CATSRDVTSGSYEQYF.

On this clonotype itself: This could be a read error, since a much larger clone is one nucleotide away. The V and J genes are TRBV11-3 and TRBJ2-3; possible D gene TRBD1, 6 bases. CDR3 size: 13 residues. V dropped 5 bases and J dropped 10 bases, with 16 bases sitting between them. CDR1 and CDR2 (germline): SGHNT, YENEEA. The CDR3 DNA reads TGTGCCAGCAGCCCAGGGACACTTAATTCGCAGTATTTT. Its translation is CASSPGTLNSQYF. The full variable domain, its missing parts supplied by reference TRBV11-3 and TRBJ2-3, is EAGVVQSPRYKIIEKKQPVAFWCNPISGHNTLYWYLQNLGQGPELLIRYENEEAVDDSQLPKDRFSAERLKGVDSTLKIQPAELGDSAVYLCASSPGTLNSQYFGPGTRLTVL.

On this clonotype itself: One base away lies a much larger clone, so this may be a sequencing read error. The genes are TRBV5-1 and TRBJ2-1, with unresolved D. The J call is in doubt because the DNA end fits TRBJ2-7 better. The germline V gene encodes CDR1 SGHRS and CDR2 YFSETQ. The CDR3 covers 14 residues. The CDR3 loop is CASSTLSSYNEQYF. CDR3 DNA sequence: TGCGCCAGCAGCACGCTCAGCTCCTACAATGAGCAGTACTTC.

The chain links TRBV5-6 to TRBJ2-1, with D tentatively TRBD2 (5 bases). The germline V and J ends were trimmed by 3 bases and 1 base, with 11 bases remaining between them. The CDR3 has 15 amino acids. Germline values: CDR1 SGHDT, CDR2 YYEEEE. The CDR3 DNA follows: TGTGCCAGCAGCTCACGGACTCCTTCCTACAATGAGCAGTTCTTC. It specifies CASSSRTPSYNEQFF.